The rows below give T cell receptor beta chains drawn from one sample of a study of blood T cell repertoires in COVID-19. Sequencing used immunoSEQ multiplex PCR; TCRdb keeps in-frame clones, though not all of them. This table holds 180,000 or so clones, approximately 85% found once. Sequencing was carried out using peripheral blood. These receptors all stem from a human donor with active or convalescent COVID-19. The donor label of this sample is uncertain. Each CDR3 is given with its conserved first and last residue. D genes are given only for firm matches. Size is omitted from some rows. Given values are once, few, many or a class for expanded clones.

>.|TRBV28|TRBJ1-5|TRBD1
CASSVVSGTGAEQPQHF
TGTGCCAGCAGTGTCGTTTCTGGGACAGGGGCGGAACAGCCCCAGCATTTT
>once|TRBV2|TRBJ1-4|.
CASSDWPGPNEKLFF
TGTGCCAGCAGTGATTGGCCAGGGCCTAATGAAAAACTGTTTTTT
>.|TRBV5-1|TRBJ2-7|TRBD2
CASSLTSGRGGEQYF
TGCGCCAGCAGCTTGACTAGCGGGAGGGGCGGCGAGCAGTACTTC
>.|TRBV9|TRBJ1-4|.
CASSGYRETNEKLFF
TGTGCCAGCAGCGGATACAGGGAAACTAATGAAAAACTGTTTTTT
>.|TRBV6-5|TRBJ2-3|TRBD2
CGAGGPADTQYF
TGTGGGGCGGGGGGCCCCGCAGATACGCAGTATTTT
>once|TRBV12-3/TRBV12-4|TRBJ1-1|TRBD1
CASSPTGGLEAFF
TGTGCCAGCAGTCCTACAGGGGGCCTCGAGGCTTTCTTT
>.|TRBV6-5|TRBJ1-1|.
CASSKDWVFEAFF
TGTGCCAGCAGTAAGGACTGGGTTTTTGAAGCTTTCTTT
>.|TRBV30|TRBJ2-7|.
CAWSIQEPYEQYF
TGTGCCTGGAGTATCCAGGAACCCTACGAGCAGTACTTC
>once|TRBV6-5|TRBJ2-7|.
CASSYYPGAYEQYF
TGTGCCAGCAGTTACTATCCAGGTGCCTACGAGCAGTACTTC
>once|TRBV10-3|TRBJ1-1|TRBD1
CAISDTGGTFF
TGTGCCATCAGTGACACAGGGGGGACTTTCTTT
>.|TRBV30|TRBJ1-5|.
CAWSRRGTEPQHF
TGTGCCTGGAGTAGAAGGGGTACGGAGCCCCAGCATTTT
>.|TRBV11-3|TRBJ1-1|.
CASSTRRGTEAFF
TGTGCCAGCAGCACCCGCAGGGGAACTGAAGCTTTCTTT
>.|TRBV18|TRBJ2-7|.
CASSPALPGVSSYEQYF
TGTGCCAGCTCCCCGGCTTTACCGGGGGTCTCCTCCTACGAGCAGTACTTC
>.|TRBV28|TRBJ1-5|.
CASSLGQTNQPQHF
TGTGCCAGCAGTTTGGGTCAGACAAATCAGCCCCAGCATTTT
>.|TRBV4-2|TRBJ1-1|.
CASSQAGSVTEAFF
TGTGCCAGCAGCCAGGCAGGATCTGTAACTGAAGCTTTCTTT
>.|TRBV5-5|TRBJ2-2|TRBD1
CASTTFGTGDTGELFF
TGTGCCAGCACCACTTTCGGGACAGGGGACACCGGGGAGCTGTTTTTT
>few|TRBV6-5|TRBJ2-3|.
CASSYSSADTQYF
TGTGCCAGCAGTTACTCCTCCGCAGATACGCAGTATTTT
>once|TRBV7-9|TRBJ1-4|TRBD1
CASSLTGATNEKLFF
TGTGCCAGCAGCCTTACAGGGGCAACTAATGAAAAACTGTTTTTT
>.|TRBV7-2|TRBJ2-5|.
CASSLGAGSGKQETQYF
TGTGCCAGCAGCTTAGGGGCGGGGTCGGGGAAGCAAGAGACCCAGTACTTC
>.|TRBV5-6|TRBJ1-2|TRBD1
CASSTRDRGPHGYTF
TGTGCCAGCAGCACCCGGGACAGGGGACCGCATGGCTACACCTTC
>.|TRBV2|TRBJ2-7|TRBD2
CASSEARAGEQYF
TGTGCCAGCAGTGAAGCGCGAGCGGGAGAGCAGTACTTC
>.|TRBV10-3|TRBJ2-5|TRBD1
CAISRGQAIQETQYF
TGTGCCATCAGTAGGGGACAGGCCATTCAAGAGACCCAGTACTTC
>.|TRBV29-1|TRBJ1-2|.
CSVIGGQDYGYTF
TGCAGCGTTATCGGGGGGCAAGACTATGGCTACACCTTC
>.|TRBV10-1|TRBJ2-1|TRBD1
CASSDSGTGGKSYNEQFF
TGCGCCAGCAGTGACTCCGGGACAGGGGGCAAGTCCTACAATGAGCAGTTCTTC
>.|TRBV5-1|TRBJ2-7|TRBD2
CASSRGLANYEQYF
TGCGCCAGCAGCCGGGGACTAGCTAACTACGAGCAGTACTTC
>.|TRBV6-5|TRBJ2-7|.
CASSYSWSGEQYF
TGTGCCAGCAGTTACTCATGGTCCGGCGAGCAGTACTTC
>.|TRBV5-5|TRBJ2-5|.
CARTTGTPGGETQYF
TGTGCCAGGACGACTGGGACCCCAGGAGGGGAGACCCAGTACTTC
>.|TRBV10-3|TRBJ2-5|.
CAISEGWRTEETQYF
TGTGCCATCAGTGAGGGGTGGAGAACCGAAGAGACCCAGTACTTC
>.|TRBV11-2|TRBJ2-1|TRBD2
CASSPMRGYYNEQFF
TGTGCCAGCAGCCCCATGCGGGGGTACTACAATGAGCAGTTCTTC
>.|TRBV28|TRBJ1-2|.
CASSLQTGYDGYTF
TGTGCCAGCAGTTTACAAACAGGGTACGATGGCTACACCTTC
>once|TRBV5-1|TRBJ1-3|.
CASGSSSGNTIYF
TGCGCCAGCGGTTCCAGCTCTGGAAACACCATATATTTT
>.|TRBV5-1|TRBJ2-7|.
CATRTASAPPSYEQYF
TGCGCAACCCGGACGGCTAGCGCCCCCCCATCCTACGAGCAGTACTTC
>.|TRBV20-1|TRBJ2-7|.
CSVARTYEQYF
TGCAGTGTAGCGCGCACCTACGAGCAGTACTTC
>.|TRBV4-3|TRBJ2-6|.
CASSTDSGANVLTF
TGCGCCAGCAGCACAGACTCTGGGGCCAACGTCCTGACTTTC
>.|TRBV30|TRBJ1-5|.
CAWSRQRNQPQHF
TGTGCCTGGAGTAGACAGCGCAATCAGCCCCAGCATTTT
>.|TRBV7-2|TRBJ1-2|.
CASSLGGGGNYGYTF
TGTGCCAGCAGCTTAGGAGGGGGTGGGAACTATGGCTACACCTTC
>.|TRBV28|TRBJ2-1|.
CASSFLPQGTEQFF
TGTGCCAGCAGTTTCCTCCCCCAGGGAACTGAGCAGTTCTTC
>.|TRBV7-9|TRBJ1-1|.
CASSSPPQRGPKAFF
TGTGCCAGCAGCTCCCCCCCTCAGCGGGGGCCTAAAGCTTTCTTT
>.|TRBV5-1|TRBJ1-1|.
CASSFQGLGTTEAFF
TGCGCCAGCAGCTTTCAGGGGCTCGGGACCACTGAAGCTTTCTTT
>.|TRBV5-4|TRBJ2-7|TRBD2
CASSLLAGGVYEQYF
TGTGCCAGCAGCTTGTTAGCGGGGGGGGTCTACGAGCAGTACTTC
>.|TRBV7-6|TRBJ1-2|TRBD1
CASSLGGDTGVGYGYTF
TGTGCCAGCAGCTTAGGGGGGGATACAGGGGTCGGATATGGCTACACCTTC
>.|TRBV3-1/TRBV3-2|TRBJ1-5|.
CASSQLSGDQPQHF
TGTGCCAGCAGCCAGCTCTCAGGGGATCAGCCCCAGCATTTT
>.|TRBV6-1|TRBJ2-5|TRBD2
CASSDRAGGPFETQYF
TGTGCCAGCAGTGACCGAGCGGGAGGGCCATTTGAGACCCAGTACTTC
>.|TRBV21-1|TRBJ2-7|.
CASTKVVGDSYEQYF
TGTGCCAGCACCAAGGTGGTAGGGGACTCCTACGAGCAGTACTTC
>.|TRBV20-1|TRBJ2-4|.
CSATEGKTQYF
TGCAGTGCCACCGAGGGTAAGACTCAGTACTTC